The entry below gives a single T cell receptor beta chain sequence along with its context. The clone's antigen remains unknown. No much larger clone is present one base from it, and per-base qualities are unavailable. Libraries of naive CD8 T cells were generated from about 21,000 to 970,000 sorted cells, with 10%, 30% or 50% of the purified RNA used. Naive CD8 T cells, defined as CD8+CD4-CCR7+CD45RA+, were FACS-sorted into RLT Plus buffer on a BD FACSAria II. To test detection sensitivity, Jurkat RNA equal to 10 or so TCR copies was added to samples of about 19,000-1,100,000 naive CD8 T cells. CD8 T cells were enriched using RosetteSep CD8+ T Cell Enrichment Cocktail and Ficoll-Paque, and the enriched cells then underwent ACK red cell lysis. The library was prepared using PCR. Data came from a NextSeq 500. Preparation of bulk TCR libraries followed a previously described approach, with the TCR primers listed in Table S5. The Qiagen AllPrep DNA/RNA kit was used to purify total RNA. Before analysis, reads from multiple sequencing runs of the same library were pooled. Processing in the source paper ran as follows. Reads were retained only if an exact TCR constant sequence was present, and the retained reads were trimmed to 150 nt and grouped according to their 12-nt molecular barcodes. Reads within each barcode group were sub-clustered using a 15% Levenshtein threshold, and quality-weighted consensus sequences were constructed for each RNA molecule. Non-functional sequences were removed, as were lower-count sequences one edit away from another. On the basis of fitting two negative binomial distributions, barcode sub-clusters with fewer than 20% of the maximum read count were discarded. TCRdb's own reprocessing of the public reads used fastp at Q25 and MiXCR and kept productive beta chains. Each record represents a unique CDR3 protein, reported with the most common genes and DNA among its rows. The V and J calls reflect TCRdb's pipeline rather than the authors' work. A total of around 480,000 distinct CDR3 sequences appear in this sample, around 23% of them only once. The biggest ten clones account for just over 0.75% of the sample.

The trim is 5 bases for V and 0 bases for J, with a gap of 14 bases between the germline ends. Reading the germline V gene (reference sequence) gives CDR1 DFQATT and CDR2 SNEGSKA. Counted from cysteine to phenylalanine, this CDR3 has 14 amino acids. The CDR3 DNA has 42 bases and is translated from base 1. The data originate from a study of molecular identifiers for immune sequencing clone quantification (dated by TCRdb to between 2018 and 2020). Study-wide context: In a replicate experiment, RNA from about 19,000 or 110,000 naive CD8 T cells was split into five aliquots, four of which were sequenced. CD8 T cells were used in a methods study to benchmark molecular-identifier clustering-based TCR repertoire sequencing (MIDCIRS) and TCR RNA copy counting. Broader findings and caveats from the paper: The naive libraries included spiked-in Jurkat TCR RNA (around 10 copies' worth), and this RNA is not part of the donor repertoire. Modeling indicated roughly 3.3 TCR RNA copies recovered per cell, compared with about ten by digital PCR, which implies a capture efficiency of approximately 30%. Without barcode sub-clustering, chimeric consensus sequences inflated TCR diversity; chimeras reached as high as 47%. Highly expanded clone sizes could be underestimated if identical TCR molecules share a barcode. Even against a background of one million naive CD8 T cells, spiked-in Jurkat TCR RNA amounting to a single cell's worth was reported to be detectable. In CMV-specific effector cells, over 99% of molecules were held by clones above 20 RNA copies, whereas under 1% of molecules were held by such clones in naive cells.

The sequence was collected from a human donor in good health. Some libraries in this study had Jurkat cell RNA spiked in. The chain uses TRBV20-1 and TRBJ2-7; D gene: possibly TRBD2, on 5 matching bases. The material sequenced was naive CD8+ T cells from blood, with Jurkat cell RNA spiked in. The cell subset or site label corresponds to: FACS-sorted CD8+CD4-CCR7+CD45RA+ naive T cells. The DNA is as follows: TGCAGTGCTCCCCCTCTAGCAACCTCCTACGAGCAGTACTTC. It translates to CSAPPLATSYEQYF.